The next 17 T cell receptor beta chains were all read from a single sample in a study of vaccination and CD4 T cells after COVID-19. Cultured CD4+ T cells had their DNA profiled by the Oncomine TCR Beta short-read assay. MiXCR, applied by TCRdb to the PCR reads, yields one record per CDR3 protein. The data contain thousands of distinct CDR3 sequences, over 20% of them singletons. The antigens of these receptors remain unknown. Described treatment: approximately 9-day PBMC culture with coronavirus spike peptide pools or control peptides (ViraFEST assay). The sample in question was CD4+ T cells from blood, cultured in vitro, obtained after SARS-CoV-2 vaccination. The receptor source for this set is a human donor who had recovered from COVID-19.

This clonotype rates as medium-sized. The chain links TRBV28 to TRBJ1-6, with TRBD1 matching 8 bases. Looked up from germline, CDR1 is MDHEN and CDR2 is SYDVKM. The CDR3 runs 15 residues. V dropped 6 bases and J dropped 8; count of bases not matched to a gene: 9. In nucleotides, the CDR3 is TGTGCCAGCAGAGCTCAGGGGGCCTTTGATTCACCCCTCCACTTT. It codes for CASRAQGAFDSPLHF. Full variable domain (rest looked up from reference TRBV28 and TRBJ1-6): DVKVTQSSRYLVKRTGEKVFLECVQDMDHENMFWYRQDPGLGLRLIYFSYDVKMKEKGDIPEGYSVSREKKERFSLILESASTNQTSMYLCASRAQGAFDSPLHFGNGTRLTVT.

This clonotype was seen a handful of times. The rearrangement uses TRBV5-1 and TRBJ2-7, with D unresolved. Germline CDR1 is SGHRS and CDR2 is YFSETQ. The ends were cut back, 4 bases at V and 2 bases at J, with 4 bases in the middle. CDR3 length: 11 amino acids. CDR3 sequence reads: CASSEAYEQYF. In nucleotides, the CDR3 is TGCGCCAGCAGCGAGGCCTACGAGCAGTACTTC.

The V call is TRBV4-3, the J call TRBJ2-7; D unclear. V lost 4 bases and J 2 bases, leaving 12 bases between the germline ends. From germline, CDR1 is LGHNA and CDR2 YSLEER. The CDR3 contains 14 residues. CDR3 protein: CASSRAVDAYEQYF. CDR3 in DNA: TGCGCCAGCAGCCGGGCGGTAGATGCCTACGAGCAGTACTTC.

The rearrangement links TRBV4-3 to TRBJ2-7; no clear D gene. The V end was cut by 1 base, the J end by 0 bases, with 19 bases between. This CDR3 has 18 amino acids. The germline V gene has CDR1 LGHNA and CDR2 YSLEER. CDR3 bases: TGCGCCAGCAGCCAAGGACCTTATGGAGATACAAACTCCTACGAGCAGTACTTC. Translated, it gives CASSQGPYGDTNSYEQYF.

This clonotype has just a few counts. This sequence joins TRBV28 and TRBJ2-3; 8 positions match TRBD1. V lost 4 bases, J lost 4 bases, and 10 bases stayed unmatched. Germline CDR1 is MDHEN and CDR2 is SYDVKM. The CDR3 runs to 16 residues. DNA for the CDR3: TGTGCCAGCAGTTCAGGGGGCCTAAACGGGGCAGATACGCAGTATTTT. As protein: CASSSGGLNGADTQYF.

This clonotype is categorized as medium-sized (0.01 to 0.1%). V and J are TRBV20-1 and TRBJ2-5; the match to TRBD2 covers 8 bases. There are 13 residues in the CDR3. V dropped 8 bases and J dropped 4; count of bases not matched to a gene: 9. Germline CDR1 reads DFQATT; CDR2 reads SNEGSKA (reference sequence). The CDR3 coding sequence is TGCAGTCCAAAAGCGGGGGCAGGAGAGACCCAGTACTTC. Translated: CSPKAGAGETQYF.

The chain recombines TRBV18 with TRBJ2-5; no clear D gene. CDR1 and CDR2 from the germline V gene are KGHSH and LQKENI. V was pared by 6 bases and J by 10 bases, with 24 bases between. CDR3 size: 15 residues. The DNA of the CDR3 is TGTGCCAGCTCCTCAGCTTACGAGTCCCGGGTAGGCCAGTACTTC. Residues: CASSSAYESRVGQYF. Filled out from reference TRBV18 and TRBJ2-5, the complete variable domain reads NAGVMQNPRHLVRRRGQEARLRCSPMKGHSHVYWYRQLPEEGLKFMVYLQKENIIDESGMPKERFSAEFPKEGPSILRIQQVVRGDSAAYFCASSSAYESRVGQYFGPGTRLLVL.

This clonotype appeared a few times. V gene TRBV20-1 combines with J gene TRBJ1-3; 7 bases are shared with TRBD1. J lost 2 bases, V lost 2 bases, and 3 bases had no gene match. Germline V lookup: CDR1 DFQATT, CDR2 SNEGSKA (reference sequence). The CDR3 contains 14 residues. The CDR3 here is CSARHDRAGNTIYF. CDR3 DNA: TGCAGTGCTAGACACGACAGGGCTGGAAACACCATATATTTT.

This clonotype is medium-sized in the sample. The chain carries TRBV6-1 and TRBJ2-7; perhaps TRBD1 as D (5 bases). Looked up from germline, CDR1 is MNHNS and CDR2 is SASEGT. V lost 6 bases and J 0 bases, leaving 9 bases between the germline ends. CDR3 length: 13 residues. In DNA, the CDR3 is TGTGCCAGCAGCCCAGGGTTCTCCTACGAGCAGTACTTC. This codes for CASSPGFSYEQYF.

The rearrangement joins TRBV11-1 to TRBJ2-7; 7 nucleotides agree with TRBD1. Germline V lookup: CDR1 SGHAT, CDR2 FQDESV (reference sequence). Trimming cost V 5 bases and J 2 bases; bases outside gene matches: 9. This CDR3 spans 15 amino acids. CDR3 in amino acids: CASSPTGVGAYEQYF. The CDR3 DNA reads TGTGCCAGCAGCCCTACAGGGGTGGGGGCCTACGAGCAGTACTTC.

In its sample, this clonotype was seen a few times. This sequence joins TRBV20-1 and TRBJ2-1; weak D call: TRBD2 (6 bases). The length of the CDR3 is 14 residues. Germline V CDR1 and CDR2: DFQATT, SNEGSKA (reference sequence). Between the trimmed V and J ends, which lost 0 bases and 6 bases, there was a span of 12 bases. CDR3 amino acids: CSARDLQRVNEQFF. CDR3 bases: TGCAGTGCTAGAGACTTACAGCGGGTCAATGAGCAGTTCTTC.

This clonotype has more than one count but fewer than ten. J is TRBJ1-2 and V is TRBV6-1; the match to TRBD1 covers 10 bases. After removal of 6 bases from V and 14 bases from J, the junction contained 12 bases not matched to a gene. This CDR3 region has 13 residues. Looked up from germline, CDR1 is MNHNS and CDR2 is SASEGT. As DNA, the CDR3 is TGTGCCAGCAGGAAGACCCAGACAGGGGGCGCGACCTTC. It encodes CASRKTQTGGATF.

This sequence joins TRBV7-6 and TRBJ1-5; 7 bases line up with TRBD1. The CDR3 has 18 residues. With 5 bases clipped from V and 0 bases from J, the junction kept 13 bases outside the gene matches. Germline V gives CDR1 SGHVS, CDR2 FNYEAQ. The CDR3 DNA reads TGTGCCAGCAGCCCGCGACAGGGTTCAGGGTTTAGCAATCAGCCCCAGCATTTT. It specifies CASSPRQGSGFSNQPQHF.

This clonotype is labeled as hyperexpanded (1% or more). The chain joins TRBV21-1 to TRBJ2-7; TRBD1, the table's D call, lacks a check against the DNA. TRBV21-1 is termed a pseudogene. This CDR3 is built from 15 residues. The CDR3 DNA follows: TGTGCCAGCAGCACACGACAGGGTTGTTTCCACGAGCAGTACTTC. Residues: CASSTRQGCFHEQYF.

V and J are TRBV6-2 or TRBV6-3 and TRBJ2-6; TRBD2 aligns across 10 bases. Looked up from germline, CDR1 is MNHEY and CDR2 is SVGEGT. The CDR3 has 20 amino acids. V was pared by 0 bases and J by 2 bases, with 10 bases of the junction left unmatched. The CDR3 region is CASSYSVLLAGDPGANVLTF. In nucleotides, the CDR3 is TGTGCCAGCAGTTACTCTGTTCTCCTAGCGGGGGATCCTGGGGCCAACGTCCTGACTTTC.

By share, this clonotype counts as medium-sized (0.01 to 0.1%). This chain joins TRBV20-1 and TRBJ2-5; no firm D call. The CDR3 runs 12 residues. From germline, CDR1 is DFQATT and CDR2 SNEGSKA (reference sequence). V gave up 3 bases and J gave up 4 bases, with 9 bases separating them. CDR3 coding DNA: TGCAGTGCTAGGAAGTTGGCAGAGACCCAGTACTTC. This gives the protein CSARKLAETQYF.

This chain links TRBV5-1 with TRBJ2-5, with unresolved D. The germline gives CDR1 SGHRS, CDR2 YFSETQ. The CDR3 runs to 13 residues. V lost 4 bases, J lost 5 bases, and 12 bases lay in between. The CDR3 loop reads CASSVMARETQYF. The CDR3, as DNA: TGCGCCAGCAGCGTCATGGCCCGGGAGACCCAGTACTTC.